This T cell receptor (beta chain) was profiled in a study of blood T cells in healthy people across ages (dated by TCRdb to between 2014 and 2017). Regarding the complete study: In model experiments, roughly one uniquely barcoded TCR beta cDNA molecule per two T cells was captured by template switching. Using deep sequencing normalized with unique cDNA molecular identifiers, the study measured how TCR beta repertoire diversity changes with age. The donors were divided into four age groups: young (average around 16 years), middle-aged (over 35), aged (about 60) and long-lived (82). The study analyzed two additional independent replicas of 1 million unique cDNA reads from the same blood draw for two donors, one aged 18 to 29 and one aged 80 or older. To avoid experimental bias, donors of different ages were randomly spread across the sequencing lanes.

Of note for this clonotype: What this receptor recognizes is not known. No base qualities exist here, and no much larger clone lies one base off it.

The CDR3 measures 16 amino acids from cysteine to phenylalanine. Only the CDR3 DNA stays, 48 bases, in frame from base 1. Trimming accounts for 3 bases at V and 4 bases at J, while the number of junction bases matched to no gene is 6. From the germline V gene, CDR1 is MGHRA and CDR2 is YSYEKL. Broad study findings and their caveats: The long-lived group showed more naive CD4+ T cells, fewer expanded clones and increased TCR diversity than the aged group, suggesting age selection. The CMV infection status of donors was not known, potentially confounding age-related changes in expanded clonotypes. A strong correlation was found between observed TCR beta diversity and the percentage of naive T cells measured by flow cytometry. Total diversity estimates from one million sequenced T cells were considered lower bounds and underestimates. As age increased, observed TCR beta diversity per million T cells dropped in a roughly linear way, and a significant reduction was already evident by age around 41. Conclusive comparison of naive and antigen-experienced compartments was prevented by the profiling of bulk unsorted PBMCs.

Donors were a few dozen systemically healthy Caucasian individuals from Russia aged roughly 6 to 95 years. Ten milliliters of peripheral blood were drawn from each donor into EDTA-treated Vacutainer tubes. PBMCs were isolated by Ficoll-Paque density-gradient centrifugation, with at least 6 million obtained per sample. Trizol reagent was used to extract total RNA from PBMCs, with at least 6 micrograms per sample. For every donor, flow cytometry on a PBMC aliquot measured the percentage of naive CD45RAhigh/CD27high T cells. The library was built by means of 5' RACE. Sequencing was carried out with an Illumina HiSeq 2500. A second PCR of about 6 to 11 cycles was performed with a sample-barcoded 5' primer and a J-beta primer mix. A unique molecular identifier was introduced onto each TCR beta cDNA molecule by a template-switch 5' adaptor carrying 12 random nucleotides. Each sample yielded at least 2.5 million CDR3-containing paired-end reads. First-strand cDNA synthesis was performed from all RNA using the Mint cDNA synthesis kit, with priming by a TRBC-specific oligonucleotide. After uracil-DNA glycosylase treatment, a first 18-cycle PCR used universal primers M1SS and BC2_uni_R on all cDNA. The authors' analysis ran thus. Normalization of each sample was performed by random selection of 1 million high-quality reads, each carrying a distinct molecular identifier. Instead of being binned into consensus sequences, reads that shared molecular identifiers were thrown out. MiTCR, set to a Q25 quality threshold and the strictest error-elimination algorithm, was used for CDR3 identification, clonotype clustering and error correction. A nonparametric unseen species model with Euler transformation was used to estimate a lower bound on total TCR beta diversity. TCRdb took the public reads, trimmed them with fastp at Q25, ran MiXCR for clone calling and kept in-frame beta chains. Each entry merges the rows of one CDR3 protein and shows their most common DNA and genes. TCRdb, not the authors, supplied the V and J calls. Within this sample are over a million distinct CDR3 sequences, with approximately 43% of them counted one time only. The top ten clonotypes cover 4% of the sample.

The V gene is TRBV4-1 and the J gene is TRBJ2-1; TRBD1 fits 10 bases in the junction. Material: blood. This receptor was taken from a woman aged 18-35 years in good health. The CDR3 reads CASSQPGQGLYNEQFF. The nucleotide sequence is given as TGCGCCAGCAGCCAGCCGGGACAGGGGCTATACAATGAGCAGTTCTTC.